Listed below are T cell receptor beta chains from one sample, sequenced in a study of cytomegalovirus exposure and HLA in healthy donors. Sequenced by immunoSEQ multiplex PCR; TCRdb stores in-frame clones only, minus some. The sample shows around 130,000 clones, 70% to 85% of them seen only once. The sequenced sample consisted of PBMCs. These receptors were taken from a woman aged 18-29 years in good health and CMV-seropositive. Both conserved end residues are part of each CDR3. The D gene is left open where the match is weak. Clone size is given for some rows only: seen once, a few or many times, or a class if the clone is expanded.

abundance: -
j_gene: TRBJ1-6
v_gene: TRBV6-1
d_gene: -
CDR3nt: TGTGCCAGCAAGCAGGGCAGCTCCTATAATTCACCCCTCCACTTT
CDR3aa: CASKQGSSYNSPLHF

abundance: -
j_gene: TRBJ1-6
v_gene: TRBV27
d_gene: -
CDR3nt: TGTGCCAGCAGTTTCTTGCAGGGGAACTCCTATAATTCACCCCTCCACTTT
CDR3aa: CASSFLQGNSYNSPLHF

abundance: -
j_gene: TRBJ2-7
v_gene: TRBV19
d_gene: -
CDR3nt: TGTGCCACAGGGTTAGGGCCCTACGAGCAGTACTTC
CDR3aa: CATGLGPYEQYF

abundance: -
j_gene: TRBJ2-6
v_gene: TRBV5-5
d_gene: -
CDR3nt: TGTGCCAGCAGCTTATTGGACACACTCTCTGGGGCCAACGTCCTGACTTTC
CDR3aa: CASSLLDTLSGANVLTF

abundance: -
j_gene: TRBJ2-5
v_gene: TRBV20-1
d_gene: -
CDR3nt: TGCAGTGCTAGAGGGGCAGAGACCCAGTACTTC
CDR3aa: CSARGAETQYF

abundance: -
j_gene: TRBJ2-5
v_gene: TRBV11-2
d_gene: -
CDR3nt: TGTGCCAGCAGCTTTAAAGAGACCCAGTACTTC
CDR3aa: CASSFKETQYF

abundance: -
j_gene: TRBJ2-3
v_gene: TRBV27
d_gene: TRBD2
CDR3nt: TGTGCCAGCAGCACTCTAGGGGCGGGGGTAACAGATACGCAGTATTTT
CDR3aa: CASSTLGAGVTDTQYF

abundance: -
j_gene: TRBJ2-1
v_gene: TRBV6-5
d_gene: TRBD2
CDR3nt: TGTGCCAGCAGTTACTCTCGGGGGGGGGCTTACAATGAGCAGTTCTTC
CDR3aa: CASSYSRGGAYNEQFF

abundance: -
j_gene: TRBJ1-6
v_gene: TRBV25-1
d_gene: -
CDR3nt: TGTGCCAGCAGTGAATCGACAGATGCCTATAATTCACCCCTCCACTTT
CDR3aa: CASSESTDAYNSPLHF

abundance: once
j_gene: TRBJ2-7
v_gene: TRBV29-1
d_gene: TRBD1
CDR3nt: TGCAGCGTTTGGGACAGTTACGAGCAGTACTTC
CDR3aa: CSVWDSYEQYF

abundance: -
j_gene: TRBJ1-3
v_gene: TRBV7-8
d_gene: -
CDR3nt: TGTGCCAGCAGCTCCCGGGGGGCGGGAAACACCATATATTTT
CDR3aa: CASSSRGAGNTIYF

abundance: few
j_gene: TRBJ1-2
v_gene: TRBV28
d_gene: -
CDR3nt: TGTGCCAGCAGTGTGGGCATCCGGGACACCTCCTTC
CDR3aa: CASSVGIRDTSF

abundance: once
j_gene: TRBJ2-2
v_gene: TRBV11-2
d_gene: -
CDR3nt: TGTGCCAGCAGAACCCTTAGCACGAACACCGGGGAGCTGTTTTTT
CDR3aa: CASRTLSTNTGELFF